The present T cell receptor (beta chain) was sequenced within a study of T cells in Graves' hyperthyroidism and ophthalmopathy (dated by TCRdb to about 2019). Describing the broader study: Peripheral blood was collected at initial diagnosis, before any treatment. The study also compared thyroid tissue and blood T-cell repertoires from more than five Graves' hyperthyroidism patients. To identify TCR V-J signatures that set the groups apart, the researchers used a discovery cohort of more than 95 patients, made up of roughly 45 with Graves' ophthalmopathy and some 58 with stable Graves' hyperthyroidism. After blood sampling, hyperthyroidism patients were treated with methimazole at a starting dose of 30 mg daily, and ophthalmopathy patients were treated with high-dose intravenous methylprednisolone. TCR Vbeta CDR3 sequencing of around 130 peripheral blood samples (roughly 43 ophthalmopathy, 75 hyperthyroidism and about 17 progressor patients) is reported in the paper. The 75 to 100 discovery patients were divided at random into training and test sets in a 7:3 ratio. Prospective prediction of ophthalmopathy was tested in an independent validation cohort consisting of about 19 hyperthyroidism patients and more than 15 patients who later progressed to ophthalmopathy.

Study-wide findings and limitations: A 13 V-J signature model separated ophthalmopathy from stable hyperthyroidism, with 87.88% sensitivity and about 81% specificity in cross-validation and 80%/75% in testing. No statistical method was used to set the sample size in advance, and investigators knew the group allocation. In validation, the model predicted progression to ophthalmopathy with just under 71% sensitivity and approximately 78% specificity, a median of around six months before onset. Most expanded thyroid clonotypes (frequency above 0.001) were also detected in blood, a finding suggesting that blood repertoires may reflect thyroid immune responses.

Stable Graves' hyperthyroidism was defined as no progression to ophthalmopathy during 18 months of follow-up. Hyperthyroidism patients were newly diagnosed, had a disease duration of under 2 months, and were aged 18 to 65 years. The study excluded patients with uncontrolled infections, other autoimmune diseases, pregnancy or lactation. Diagnoses relied on clinical symptoms, serum thyroxine and TRAb, thyroid ultrasound and orbital computed tomography. PBMCs were isolated from about 9 ml of fresh peripheral blood by Ficoll-Paque density gradient centrifugation. Total RNA was extracted using Trizol reagent, and RNA quality was assessed on an Agilent 2100 Bioanalyzer. This clonotype occurred a few times. Which antigen it targets is not known. Within one base of it there is no much larger clone, and no base qualities were kept. Trimming takes 10 bases from V and 0 bases from J, and the germline ends sit 24 bases apart. CDR1 and CDR2 (MDHEN, SYDVKM) derive from the germline V gene. Spanning cysteine to phenylalanine, the CDR3 consists of 17 amino acids. Solely the CDR3 DNA is kept, with 51 bases framed from the first base.

The TCR beta CDR3 regions were amplified from RNA transcripts. The TCR CDR3 was subjected to a first round of RT-PCR using the HTBI primer set and the Qiagen OneStep RT-PCR kit. Libraries were constructed in a second round of multiplex PCR, after which size selection and purification were performed. The libraries were sequenced on an Illumina HiSeq2000 using paired-end 100 bp reads. Regarding the original processing steps: Raw data were processed with SOAPnuke, discarding reads with adapters, uncalled bases, mean Phred below 15, or no exact constant-primer or identifier match. COPE v1.2.5 was used to merge high-quality paired reads, and clonotypes were defined as unique nucleotide sequences. MiTCR v1.1 was used to align the clonotypes against IMGT TRBV, TRBD and TRBJ reference segments. The analysis was restricted to V-J combinations with a frequency above 0.0001, which together covered 99.2% of the repertoires. A TCS score was defined as the ratio between F50 (clonal expansion) and ExV (chaos), using BLOSUM62-based TCRdist between CDR3 peptides within each V-J. Welch's t-statistics and random forest reduced around 550 V-J features to about 12, which were used in a naive Bayes classifier (R e1071). The raw public reads went through TCRdb reprocessing: fastp at Q25, MiXCR clone calling, in-frame beta chains kept. Duplicate CDR3 protein sequences are folded into a single record with the most common DNA and genes. None of the V and J calls come from the authors' own analysis; TCRdb made them. This sample holds roughly 420,000 distinct CDR3 sequences; 15% to 19% were observed only once. Of the sample, roughly an eighth falls within the top ten clones.

This receptor was obtained from a woman under 30 with Graves' hyperthyroidism. The receptor chain draws on TRBV28 and TRBJ1-2; matching of 6 bases hints at TRBD1 as the D gene. Sequenced: blood. The CDR3 region has the sequence CANKPSGGRSTNYGYTF. In nucleotides, the sequence is TGTGCCAATAAACCTAGTGGGGGCAGGTCGACTAACTATGGCTACACCTTC.